This TCR beta chain was captured in a study of blood T cell repertoires in COVID-19. The table came from immunoSEQ multiplex PCR; TCRdb's copy has only in-frame clones and leaves some out. The repertoire holds a few hundred thousand clones, about 89% seen once, with 8.8% in the top ten. The CDR3 has 11 residues. V lost 7 bases, J lost 3 bases, and 7 bases lay in between. Germline V CDR1 and CDR2: SGDLS, YYNGEE. The receptor comes from a man aged 35-49 years who had recovered from COVID-19. Material for sequencing was PBMCs or T cells enriched from blood (not recorded which). This chain links TRBV9 with TRBJ1-2; no reliable D call. The CDR3 sequence: CASRGDYGYTF. CDR3 nucleotides: TGTGCCAGCCGCGGCGACTATGGCTACACCTTC.